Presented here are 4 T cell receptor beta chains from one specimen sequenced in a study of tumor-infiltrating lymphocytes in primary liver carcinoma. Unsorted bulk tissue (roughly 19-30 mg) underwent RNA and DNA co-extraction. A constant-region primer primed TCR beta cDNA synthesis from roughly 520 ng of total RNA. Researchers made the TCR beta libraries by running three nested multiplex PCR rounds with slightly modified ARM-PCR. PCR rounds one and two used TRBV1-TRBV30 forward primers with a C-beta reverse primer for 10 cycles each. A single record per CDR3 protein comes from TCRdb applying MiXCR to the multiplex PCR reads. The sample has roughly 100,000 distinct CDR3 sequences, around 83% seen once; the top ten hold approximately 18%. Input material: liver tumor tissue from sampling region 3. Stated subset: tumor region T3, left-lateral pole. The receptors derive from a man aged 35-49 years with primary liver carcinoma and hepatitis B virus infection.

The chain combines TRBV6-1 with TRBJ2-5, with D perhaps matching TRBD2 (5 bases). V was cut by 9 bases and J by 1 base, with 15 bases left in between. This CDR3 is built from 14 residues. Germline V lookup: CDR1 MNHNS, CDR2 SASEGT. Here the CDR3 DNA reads TGTGCCAGGAGTTATGAACTAGTCCAAGAGACCCAGTACTTC. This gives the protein CARSYELVQETQYF.

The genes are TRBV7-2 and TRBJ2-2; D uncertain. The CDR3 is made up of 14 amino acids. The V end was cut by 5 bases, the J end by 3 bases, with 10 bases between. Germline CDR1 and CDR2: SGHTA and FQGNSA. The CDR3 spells CASSPRPYTGELFF. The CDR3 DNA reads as TGTGCCAGCAGCCCGAGACCTTACACCGGGGAGCTGTTTTTT.

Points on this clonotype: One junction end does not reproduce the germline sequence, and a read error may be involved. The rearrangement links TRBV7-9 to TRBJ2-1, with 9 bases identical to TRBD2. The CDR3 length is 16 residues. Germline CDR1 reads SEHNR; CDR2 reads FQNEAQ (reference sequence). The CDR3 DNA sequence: TGTGCCGGCAGCTTATTTAGCGGGGGATTTTACGATGAGCAGTTCTTC. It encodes CAGSLFSGGFYDEQFF.

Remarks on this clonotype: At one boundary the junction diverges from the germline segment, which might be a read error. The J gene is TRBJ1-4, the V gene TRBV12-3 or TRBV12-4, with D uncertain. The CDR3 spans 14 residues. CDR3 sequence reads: CASSLSGVGEILFF. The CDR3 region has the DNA TGTGCCAGCAGTTTAAGTGGAGTTGGTGAAATACTGTTTTTT.